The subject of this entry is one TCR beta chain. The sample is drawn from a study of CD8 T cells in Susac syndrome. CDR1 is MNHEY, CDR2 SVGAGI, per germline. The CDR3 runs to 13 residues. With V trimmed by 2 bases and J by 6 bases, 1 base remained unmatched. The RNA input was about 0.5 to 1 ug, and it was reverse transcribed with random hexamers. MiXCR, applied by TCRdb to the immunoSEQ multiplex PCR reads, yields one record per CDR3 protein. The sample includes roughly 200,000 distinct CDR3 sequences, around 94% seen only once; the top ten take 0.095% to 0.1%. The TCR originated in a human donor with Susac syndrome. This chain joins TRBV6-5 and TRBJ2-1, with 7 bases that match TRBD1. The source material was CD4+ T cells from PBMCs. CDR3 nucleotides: TGTGCCAGCAGTTACGGGACAGTCAATGAGCAGTTCTTC. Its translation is CASSYGTVNEQFF.